A selection of T cell receptor beta chains follows, all from one sample in a study of cytotoxic CD8 clonotypes in ibrutinib-treated CLL. Measured with immunoSEQ multiplex PCR; TCRdb has only the in-frame clones, and not every one. The sample yields some 25,000 clones, about two thirds seen once. The source was PBMCs, collected at disease progression, from a patient treated with ibrutinib. These receptors all come from a human donor with chronic lymphocytic leukemia. CDR3s include the opening cysteine and the closing phenylalanine or tryptophan. The D gene is left open where the match is weak. Rows may omit the clone size; those that give it use once, few, many or a size class.

J gene: TRBJ1-4; clone size: NA; V gene: TRBV19; D gene: NA; CDR3 DNA: TGTGCCAGTAGTTGGGCTGTGAATGAAAAACTGTTTTTT; CDR3 protein: CASSWAVNEKLFF
J gene: TRBJ2-2; clone size: once; V gene: TRBV5-6; D gene: TRBD2; CDR3 DNA: TGTGCCAGCAGCTTGGAACTAGCGATTAACACCGGGGAGCTGTTTTTT; CDR3 protein: CASSLELAINTGELFF
J gene: TRBJ2-7; clone size: NA; V gene: TRBV13; D gene: NA; CDR3 DNA: TGTGCCAGCAACAGACAGAGGTCTCTCGGGGACGAGCAGTACTTC; CDR3 protein: CASNRQRSLGDEQYF
J gene: TRBJ1-4; clone size: NA; V gene: TRBV10-3; D gene: NA; CDR3 DNA: TGTGCCATCAGTGAGTCTGGAGGAACTAATGAAAAACTGTTTTTT; CDR3 protein: CAISESGGTNEKLFF
J gene: TRBJ2-5; clone size: NA; V gene: TRBV7-2; D gene: NA; CDR3 DNA: TGTGCCAGCAGCTTAGGGGGGCGAGAGACCCAGTACTTC; CDR3 protein: CASSLGGRETQYF
J gene: TRBJ1-1; clone size: large; V gene: TRBV9; D gene: TRBD1; CDR3 DNA: TGTGCCAGCAGCGCAGACGGACAGGGGGACACTGAAGCTTTCTTT; CDR3 protein: CASSADGQGDTEAFF
J gene: TRBJ2-1; clone size: NA; V gene: TRBV30; D gene: NA; CDR3 DNA: TGTGCCTGGGGGGCGGCTGGGGCCACCCAGTTCTTC; CDR3 protein: CAWGAAGATQFF
J gene: TRBJ2-2; clone size: few; V gene: TRBV5-4; D gene: NA; CDR3 DNA: TGTGCCAGCAGTTCCCCTGCGGGCGGGGAGCTGTTTTTT; CDR3 protein: CASSSPAGGELFF
J gene: TRBJ2-2; clone size: NA; V gene: TRBV4-1; D gene: NA; CDR3 DNA: TGCGCCAGCAGCCGGGAAGAGGTTGGGTCCGGGGAGCTGTTTTTT; CDR3 protein: CASSREEVGSGELFF
J gene: TRBJ2-3; clone size: NA; V gene: TRBV19; D gene: TRBD2; CDR3 DNA: TGTGCCAGTAGTTCTAGCGGGGGTGGAGATACGCAGTATTTT; CDR3 protein: CASSSSGGGDTQYF
J gene: TRBJ2-1; clone size: NA; V gene: TRBV7-9; D gene: NA; CDR3 DNA: TGTGCCAGCAGCCCCCCGGTGGGCTCCTACAATGAGCAGTTCTTC; CDR3 protein: CASSPPVGSYNEQFF
J gene: TRBJ1-1; clone size: NA; V gene: TRBV9; D gene: NA; CDR3 DNA: TGTGCCAGCAGCGTAGGACGGGGCACTGAAGCTTTCTTT; CDR3 protein: CASSVGRGTEAFF
J gene: TRBJ1-6; clone size: NA; V gene: TRBV18; D gene: NA; CDR3 DNA: TGTGCCAGCTCACCCGGTAATTCACCCCTCCACTTT; CDR3 protein: CASSPGNSPLHF
J gene: TRBJ2-3; clone size: NA; V gene: TRBV4-1; D gene: TRBD1; CDR3 DNA: TGCGCCAGCAGCCTCGATTTAGGGGGCTCTAGCACAGATACGCAGTATTTT; CDR3 protein: CASSLDLGGSSTDTQYF
J gene: TRBJ2-6; clone size: once; V gene: TRBV5-6; D gene: NA; CDR3 DNA: TGTGCCAGCAGCTTGGGGGCGGATGTGGGGGCCAACGTCCTGACTTTC; CDR3 protein: CASSLGADVGANVLTF
J gene: TRBJ2-7; clone size: NA; V gene: TRBV7-9; D gene: NA; CDR3 DNA: TGTGCCAGCAGCCCCAACCAGGGCCAATTCTCCTACGAGCAGTACTTC; CDR3 protein: CASSPNQGQFSYEQYF
J gene: TRBJ1-3; clone size: NA; V gene: TRBV25-1; D gene: NA; CDR3 DNA: TGTGCCAGCAGTGTCCTGGGCTCTGGAAACACCATATATTTT; CDR3 protein: CASSVLGSGNTIYF
J gene: TRBJ2-3; clone size: few; V gene: TRBV19; D gene: NA; CDR3 DNA: TGTGCCAGTTCGTGGGGGGAGACAGATACGCAGTATTTT; CDR3 protein: CASSWGETDTQYF
J gene: TRBJ2-1; clone size: once; V gene: TRBV27; D gene: TRBD1; CDR3 DNA: TGTGCCAGCAGAGGACAGGATAACTCCTACAATGAGCAGTTCTTC; CDR3 protein: CASRGQDNSYNEQFF
J gene: TRBJ2-2; clone size: NA; V gene: TRBV9; D gene: TRBD1; CDR3 DNA: TGTGCCAGCAGACCTACCTTACAGGGGTTCGGGGAGCTGTTTTTT; CDR3 protein: CASRPTLQGFGELFF
J gene: TRBJ1-1; clone size: once; V gene: TRBV4-1; D gene: TRBD1; CDR3 DNA: TGCGCCAGCAGCCATGGTAGGTTAGGGGGCTGGCCTGAAGCTTTCTTT; CDR3 protein: CASSHGRLGGWPEAFF
J gene: TRBJ1-5; clone size: NA; V gene: TRBV6-5; D gene: TRBD1; CDR3 DNA: TGTGCCAGCAGTTTCGACAGGGACCAGCCCCAGCATTTT; CDR3 protein: CASSFDRDQPQHF
J gene: TRBJ1-2; clone size: NA; V gene: TRBV7-9; D gene: NA; CDR3 DNA: TGTGCCAGCAGCTTAGCCGGGACACCGGACGGCTACACCTTC; CDR3 protein: CASSLAGTPDGYTF
J gene: TRBJ1-5; clone size: few; V gene: TRBV30; D gene: TRBD1; CDR3 DNA: TGTGCCTGGAGTCAGGGGGCGTATAGCAATCAGCCCCAGCATTTT; CDR3 protein: CAWSQGAYSNQPQHF
J gene: TRBJ1-4; clone size: NA; V gene: TRBV2; D gene: TRBD1; CDR3 DNA: TGTGCCAGCATAGATACAGGGACAGGGCGGGAAAAACTGTTTTTT; CDR3 protein: CASIDTGTGREKLFF
J gene: TRBJ2-3; clone size: NA; V gene: TRBV10-3; D gene: TRBD2; CDR3 DNA: TGTGCCATCGGCGGGGGGGCTACAGATACGCAGTATTTT; CDR3 protein: CAIGGGATDTQYF